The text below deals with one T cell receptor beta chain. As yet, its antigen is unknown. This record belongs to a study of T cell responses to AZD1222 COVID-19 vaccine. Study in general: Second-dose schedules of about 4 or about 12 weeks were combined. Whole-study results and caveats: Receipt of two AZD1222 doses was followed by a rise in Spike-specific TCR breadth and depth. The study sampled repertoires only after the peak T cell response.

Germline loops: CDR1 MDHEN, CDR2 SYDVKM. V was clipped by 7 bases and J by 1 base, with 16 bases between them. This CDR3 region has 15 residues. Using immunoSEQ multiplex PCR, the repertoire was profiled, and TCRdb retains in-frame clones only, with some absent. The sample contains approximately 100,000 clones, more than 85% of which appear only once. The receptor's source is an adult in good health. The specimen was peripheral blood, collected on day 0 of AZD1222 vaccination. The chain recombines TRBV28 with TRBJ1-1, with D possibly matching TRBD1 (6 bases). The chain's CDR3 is CASTGQFRSNTEAFF. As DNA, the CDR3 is TGTGCCAGCACTGGACAGTTCCGTTCGAACACTGAAGCTTTCTTT.